This entry concerns a single TCR beta chain. The data were taken from a study of shared clonotypes between healthy human individuals. V was pared by 6 bases and J by 7 bases, with 12 bases between. The CDR3 totals 13 residues. Germline V gene sequence: CDR1 MNHEY, CDR2 SVGAGI. Assay execution proceeded at the deep level. Sequencing used immunoSEQ multiplex PCR; TCRdb keeps in-frame clones, though not all of them. The data show 2 million to 2.5 million clones, more than 90% seen once. The J gene is TRBJ2-2, the V gene TRBV6-5; D possibly corresponds to TRBD1 (5 bases). This receptor was obtained from a man aged 18 to 29 in good health. The specimen sequenced was naive CD4+ T cells sorted from blood. The subset is: CD45RA+ positively selected. CDR3 residues: CASRSDTLGELFF. The CDR3 nucleotides read TGTGCCAGCAGATCGGACACTCTCGGGGAGCTGTTTTTT.